The clone carrying this TCR beta chain was seen more than once but under ten times. The antigen is unknown. These data originate in a study of CXCR4 blockade with PD-1 therapy in pancreatic cancer. Whole-study findings and limits: Only TCRbeta chains were sequenced here. Convergent selection by common tumor antigens was suggested by nucleotide rearrangement counts. Survival did not correlate with tumor clonality, which averaged about 0.14 versus 0.05.

Trimming removed 3 bases from V and 7 bases from J; junction bases left unmatched: 8. The germline CDR1 and CDR2 sequences are KGHSH and LQKENI. The CDR3 contains 14 residues. The archived tumor blocks came from patients without neoadjuvant therapy before resection. TCRdb's table, derived via immunoSEQ multiplex PCR, lists solely in-frame clones and lacks some. The profile covers about 1,700 clones, with about 40% appearing a single time and 15% to 20% taken by the ten largest. The material sequenced was tumor tissue. This TCR derives from a human donor with pancreatic ductal adenocarcinoma. The J gene is TRBJ1-1, the V gene TRBV18; 7 bases align to TRBD1. CDR3 loop: CASSPTPGQNEAFF. The CDR3 coding sequence is TGTGCCAGCTCACCTACTCCGGGACAGAATGAAGCTTTCTTT.